The following is a TCR beta chain sequence with its context. What this receptor recognizes is not known. The record has no base qualities; no much larger clone is one base away. TCRbeta CDR3 regions were amplified from genomic DNA by means of the immunoSEQ Assay, a bias-controlled multiplex PCR. Turning to the authors' computational methods: Within the assay, amplification of reference gene primers was used to estimate how many nucleated cells each sample contained. To quantify the absolute abundance of each unique TCRbeta CDR3 rearrangement, sequence reads were collapsed and filtered. For each sample, productive Simpson clonality was calculated as the square root of Simpson's diversity index across productive rearrangements. TCRdb holds this immuneACCESS table with in-frame rearrangements only. Some clones are missing; in checked studies, unresolved V genes explain under half, and the rest has no known cause. The D gene and trimming were derived from the DNA, and the V and J assignments and clone size from that table. For this sample there are some 53,000 clones; approximately 84% appear just once. 13% to 15% of the sample rests with the top ten.

The sample originates from a study of blood T cell repertoires in COVID-19 (dated by TCRdb to the early 2020s). Describing the broader study: Samples from collaborators originated in the United States, Italy and Spain and spanned both the acute and convalescent phases of COVID-19. The material from the prospective study consisted of cDNA or gDNA derived from T cells, B-cell-depleted T cells, or PBMCs. Subjects who had been exposed to COVID-19, were actively infected with it, or had recovered from it provided the deeply sampled blood TCRbeta repertoires that made up the dataset. The repertoires were made available in a free public database intended to serve as a resource for research on the immune response to SARS-CoV-2. The samples were drawn from the first 160 participants of the ongoing ImmuneRACE study and from more than 1,000 subjects provided by 6 global collaborators. Nearly every sample came with metadata listing a de-identified subject ID, COVID-19 status, age in years and sex. Where available, HLA class I and class II types were obtained from metadata supplied by the sample provider rather than from assay-based typing. The full study reports these points: How much clinical and demographic metadata was included differed by source and by participant, and the metadata was provided uncurated.

V is reduced by 6 bases and J by 11 bases, leaving a spacing of 16 bases between them. Taken from cysteine to phenylalanine, the CDR3 has 12 residues. Only the CDR3 DNA is retained, 36 bases long and in frame from the first base. CDR1 and CDR2 (MDHEN, SYDVKM) derive from the germline V gene. Whole blood was collected in K2EDTA tubes by collaborating institutions according to the institutions' own protocols. For TCRbeta analysis, collaborators shipped samples as frozen whole blood, isolated PBMCs, or DNA extracted from either of those sample types. The V and J genes are TRBV28 and TRBJ1-1, with TRBD1 tentatively as D gene (6 bases match). What was sequenced was peripheral blood. The origin of this receptor is a man in his 70s with acute or convalescent COVID-19. The nucleotide sequence reads TGTGCCAGCAGCCCAAACGCAGGGGAGGCTTTCTTT. Translated, this is CASSPNAGEAFF. Reference TRBV28 and TRBJ1-1 proteins supply the regions before and after the CDR3; the full variable domain is: DVKVTQSSRYLVKRTGEKVFLECVQDMDHENMFWYRQDPGLGLRLIYFSYDVKMKEKGDIPEGYSVSREKKERFSLILESASTNQTSMYLCASSPNAGEAFFGQGTRLTVV.